These T cell receptor beta chains were read from a single sample in a study of Ad26.COV2.S vaccination and SARS-CoV-2 variants. Clones were read by immunoSEQ multiplex PCR, and TCRdb kept only the in-frame ones, dropping some. Among some 420,000 clones, 88% were seen once, and the ten largest hold 3.6%. The sample consisted of peripheral blood, taken in a trial of Ad26.COV2.S vaccine versus placebo. The receptors were sampled from a person between 18 and 60 years old who received the Ad26.COV2.S COVID-19 vaccine or a placebo. CDR3s include the opening cysteine and the closing phenylalanine or tryptophan. Each record gives: clone size, D gene, V gene, J gene, CDR3 DNA, CDR3 protein. D genes are given only for firm matches. The size of a clone is reported for some rows only, either as once, few or many, or as a class for expanded clones.

-	-	TRBV7-9	TRBJ2-5	TGTGCCAGCAGCTCAGGGGAGGGGCCGGGGGAGACCCAGTACTTC	CASSSGEGPGETQYF
few	-	TRBV3-1/TRBV3-2	TRBJ1-5	TGTGCCAGCAGCCAAACCCTTTCATCATATCAGCCCCAGCATTTT	CASSQTLSSYQPQHF
-	TRBD1	TRBV5-6	TRBJ2-2	TGTGCCAGCAGCTCCCGACGGACAGGGAATACCGGGGAGCTGTTTTTT	CASSSRRTGNTGELFF
-	-	TRBV15	TRBJ1-1	TGTGCCACCAGCAGAGACGAGACAGAATCAAACACTGAAGCTTTCTTT	CATSRDETESNTEAFF
-	TRBD1	TRBV19	TRBJ2-3	TGTGCCAGTAGTGACAGGGGCACAGATACGCAGTATTTT	CASSDRGTDTQYF
once	-	TRBV6-5	TRBJ1-1	TGTGCCAGCAGTTACTCGAGGGGCAACACTGAAGCTTTCTTT	CASSYSRGNTEAFF
-	-	TRBV5-1	TRBJ1-6	TGCGCCAGCAGCTTGGTTCGGGACGGGCCTCGAAATTCACCCCTCCACTTT	CASSLVRDGPRNSPLHF
once	TRBD1	TRBV18	TRBJ1-5	TGTGCCAGCTCACCAGAGACAGGGTTAAGCCAGCCCCAGCATTTT	CASSPETGLSQPQHF
-	-	TRBV7-3	TRBJ1-6	TGTGCCAGCAGCTTAGACGGGCCTACGAATTCACCCCTCCACTTT	CASSLDGPTNSPLHF
-	TRBD1	TRBV4-2	TRBJ1-5	TGTGCCAGCAGCCTTACTCCGGGACAGGGGATGGGTCAGCCCCAGCATTTT	CASSLTPGQGMGQPQHF
-	TRBD1	TRBV4-1	TRBJ2-5	TGCGCCAGCAGCCACCTCCCGGGACAGTTTTCCACCGGGGAGACCCAGTACTTC	CASSHLPGQFSTGETQYF
-	-	TRBV7-8	TRBJ1-3	TGTGCCAGCAGCTTAAACGCCGACTCTGGAAACACCATATATTTT	CASSLNADSGNTIYF
-	TRBD1	TRBV28	TRBJ2-5	TGTGCCAGCAGTTTATATAAAACAGGGGGCCGAGAGACCCAGTACTTC	CASSLYKTGGRETQYF
-	-	TRBV28	TRBJ1-4	TGTGCCAGCAGTTTATTCACCCTCAATGAAAAACTGTTTTTT	CASSLFTLNEKLFF
-	-	TRBV5-5	TRBJ2-7	TGTGCCAGCAGCTTGGGAATGACAGGACTTGCTAGCTCCTACGAGCAGTACTTC	CASSLGMTGLASSYEQYF
-	TRBD1	TRBV7-3	TRBJ2-1	TGTGCCAGCAGCTATCCGGGACAGCCCTACAATGAGCAGTTCTTC	CASSYPGQPYNEQFF
-	-	TRBV2	TRBJ2-1	TGTGCCAGCAAGACCGGGGGAATCTCCTACAATGAGCAGTTCTTC	CASKTGGISYNEQFF
-	TRBD2	TRBV27	TRBJ2-1	TGTGCCAGCAGTTATGCCCCCCAACTAGCGGGGGGGGGTGAGCAGTTCTTC	CASSYAPQLAGGGEQFF
-	-	TRBV24-1	TRBJ2-6	TGTGCCACCTCCCCGGGGCACTCTGGGGCCAACGTCCTGACTTTC	CATSPGHSGANVLTF
-	-	TRBV2	TRBJ2-7	TGTGCCAGCGGGGAGGGGGCCTTCTACGAGCAGTACTTC	CASGEGAFYEQYF
-	-	TRBV5-4	TRBJ2-5	TGTGCCAGCAGCTTGGCCGCGTCAGAGACCCAGTACTTC	CASSLAASETQYF
-	TRBD1	TRBV9	TRBJ2-3	TGTGCCAGCAGGCAGGGGGCGACCAGCACAGATACGCAGTATTTT	CASRQGATSTDTQYF
once	-	TRBV6-5	TRBJ1-5	TGTGCCAGCAGTTCCTATCGCAGCGGGACTAATCAGCCCCAGCATTTT	CASSSYRSGTNQPQHF
-	-	TRBV19	TRBJ2-1	TGTGCCTCCTCGGAGGGGGTCCAATACAATGAGCAGTTCTTC	CASSEGVQYNEQFF
few	-	TRBV11-2	TRBJ1-6	TGTGCCAGCAGCTCACTCGGAAGGGATAATTCACCCCTCCACTTT	CASSSLGRDNSPLHF
-	-	TRBV27	TRBJ1-2	TGTGCCAGCAGTTCCAAAGGGGTTTATGGCTACACCTTC	CASSSKGVYGYTF
-	TRBD2	TRBV19	TRBJ2-1	TGTGCCAGTAGGGCGGGACTAGCGGGGTACAATGAGCAGTTCTTC	CASRAGLAGYNEQFF
-	-	TRBV19	TRBJ1-2	TGTGCCAGTTCAATGGGGAGAAATGGCTACACCTTC	CASSMGRNGYTF
-	-	TRBV30	TRBJ1-1	TGTGCCTGGGGTTTGACAGAGATGAACACTGAAGCTTTCTTT	CAWGLTEMNTEAFF
-	-	TRBV2	TRBJ1-5	TGTGCCAGCAGCAACCAGGGCAATCAGCCCCAGCATTTT	CASSNQGNQPQHF
-	-	TRBV7-2	TRBJ2-3	TGTGCCAGCAGTCCAGACTGGGGCGATACGCAGTATTTT	CASSPDWGDTQYF
-	-	TRBV6-1	TRBJ1-1	TGTGCCAGCAGTGACAGGACGGTGAACACTGAAGCTTTCTTT	CASSDRTVNTEAFF
-	TRBD1	TRBV7-9	TRBJ1-2	TGTGCCAGCAGCACTACAGGGGGCCCCTACACCTTC	CASSTTGGPYTF
-	-	TRBV7-2	TRBJ1-4	TGTGCCAGCAGCTTAGCAGGGCCCAATGAAAAACTGTTTTTT	CASSLAGPNEKLFF
-	-	TRBV6-5	TRBJ1-6	TGTGCCAGCAACCCGACAGGAATCCCTAATTCACCCCTCCACTTT	CASNPTGIPNSPLHF
-	-	TRBV2	TRBJ2-5	TGTGCCAGCGGGGGGGCTCGGGAGACCCAGTACTTC	CASGGARETQYF
-	-	TRBV5-1	TRBJ2-2	TGCGCCAGCAGCTTGGTATCTCTTAACACCGGGGAGCTGTTTTTT	CASSLVSLNTGELFF
-	TRBD1	TRBV5-1	TRBJ1-1	TGCGCCAGCAGCTGGACCGGGACAGGTTTGAACACTGAAGCTTTCTTT	CASSWTGTGLNTEAFF
-	TRBD2	TRBV2	TRBJ2-1	TGTGCCATCACCGTACCGGGACTAGTGTATAGCTCCTACAATGAGCAGTTCTTC	CAITVPGLVYSSYNEQFF
few	-	TRBV12-2	TRBJ1-6	TGTGCAAGTCGCTCGGACCCTTGTAGGGGTCCTCATAATTCACCCCTCCACTTT	CASRSDPCRGPHNSPLHF
once	TRBD1	TRBV4-1	TRBJ2-7	TGCGCCAGCAGCCAAGAGGTTGGACAGGGGGTCGGGGAGCAGTACTTC	CASSQEVGQGVGEQYF
few	-	TRBV30	TRBJ1-5	TGTGCCTGGACGTCAGGGGATCATCAGCCCCAGCATTTT	CAWTSGDHQPQHF
-	-	TRBV28	TRBJ2-7	TGTGCCAGCAGCTCACTAAGGGGGGGGAGGGTCGACTACGAGCAGTACTTC	CASSSLRGGRVDYEQYF
-	TRBD1	TRBV4-3	TRBJ1-5	TGCGCCAGCAGCCAAGATTGGACAGGGGGTCAGCCCCAGCATTTT	CASSQDWTGGQPQHF
-	-	TRBV4-1	TRBJ1-1	TGCGCCAGCAGCCACGGTCCGAACACTGAAGCTTTCTTT	CASSHGPNTEAFF
-	-	TRBV28	TRBJ1-1	TGTGCCAGCAGTTTATTCGGGTATTGGGACACTGAAGCTTTCTTT	CASSLFGYWDTEAFF
-	TRBD1	TRBV15	TRBJ2-5	TGTGCCACCAGCGGACGGGACAGGGGGGAGACCCAGTACTTC	CATSGRDRGETQYF
-	-	TRBV28	TRBJ2-5	TGTGCCAGCAGTTTTCCCGGGACGGACGCCGAGACCCAGTACTTC	CASSFPGTDAETQYF
-	TRBD1	TRBV10-2	TRBJ1-1	TGCGCCAGCGGACAGGGATTGAACACTGAAGCTTTCTTT	CASGQGLNTEAFF
-	TRBD1	TRBV7-9	TRBJ1-5	TGTGCCAGCAGCTTAGCGACCGGGACAGGGGGCGATCAGCCCCAGCATTTT	CASSLATGTGGDQPQHF
-	TRBD2	TRBV4-2	TRBJ2-7	TGTGCCAGCAGCCAAGGGGGACTAGCGGGGGACCTGTCTGGGGAGCAGTACTTC	CASSQGGLAGDLSGEQYF
-	-	TRBV18	TRBJ2-1	TGTGCCAGCACCAGAACAGGGTATGAGCAGTTCTTC	CASTRTGYEQFF
-	-	TRBV24-1	TRBJ1-5	TGTGCCACCAGTCAGGGCGGGGAACGTGGGGTTCAGCCCCAGCATTTT	CATSQGGERGVQPQHF
-	-	TRBV5-1	TRBJ2-7	TGCGCCAGCAGCTTGGTTAGGGGGGAGCAGTACTTC	CASSLVRGEQYF
-	-	TRBV5-6	TRBJ2-7	TGTGCCAGCAGTTCCACTCCGATCTACGAGCAGTACTTC	CASSSTPIYEQYF
-	TRBD1	TRBV28	TRBJ1-5	TGTGCCAGCAGTCCCCAGACAGGGAGCAATCAGCCCCAGCATTTT	CASSPQTGSNQPQHF
-	TRBD1	TRBV5-1	TRBJ1-1	TGCGCCAGCAGCTCGACAGGGGGTGGGAGAACTGAAGCTTTCTTT	CASSSTGGGRTEAFF
few	-	TRBV10-2	TRBJ1-1	TGCGCCAGCAGTGAGAACCTCAGGGGCACTGAAGCTTTCTTT	CASSENLRGTEAFF
once	TRBD1	TRBV30	TRBJ1-1	TGTGCCTGGAGTCTACAGGGGGATACTGAAGCTTTCTTT	CAWSLQGDTEAFF
-	TRBD2	TRBV5-4	TRBJ2-5	TGTGCCAGCAGCTTGGGCCCTTTGCGGGGGGGCCGAGAGACCCAGTACTTC	CASSLGPLRGGRETQYF